The rows below give T cell receptor beta chains drawn from one sample of a study of OX40 agonist ivuxolimab in advanced cancers. Only in-frame clones appear in the TCRdb table, and some are missing; sequencing was by immunoSEQ multiplex PCR. Here the sample spans more than 45,000 clones, approximately 86% being singletons. The source was CD4+ or CD8+ T cells sorted from blood, collected in a trial of the OX40 agonist ivuxolimab. These receptors were collected from an adult with an advanced solid tumor such as melanoma, head and neck, liver or kidney cancer. Each CDR3 is given with its conserved first and last residue. A D gene is named only where the DNA matches it firmly. Clone size is stated in some rows and not others, as once, few, many or a class when expanded.

>TRBD1|.|TRBJ2-7|TRBV28
CASSLGQGVREQYF
TGTGCCAGCAGTTTGGGGCAGGGGGTCCGCGAGCAGTACTTC
>TRBD1|.|TRBJ2-3|TRBV6-5
CASSRTGGWTDTQYF
TGTGCCAGCAGTCGGACAGGGGGCTGGACAGATACGCAGTATTTT
>TRBD1|.|TRBJ1-1|TRBV19
CASSRQGKTEAFF
TGTGCCAGTAGTCGACAGGGAAAGACTGAAGCTTTCTTT
>TRBD1|.|TRBJ2-1|TRBV13
CASSLDRVYNEQFF
TGTGCCAGCTCACTGGACAGGGTCTACAATGAGCAGTTCTTC
>.|.|TRBJ1-2|TRBV14
CASSQNFGGGYTF
TGTGCCAGCAGCCAAAATTTTGGCGGTGGCTACACCTTC
>TRBD2|.|TRBJ2-1|TRBV30
CAWKGYGTWVNGRGDSEQFF
TGTGCCTGGAAGGGGTACGGGACATGGGTTAACGGGAGGGGGGATTCTGAGCAGTTCTTC
>.|.|TRBJ1-5|TRBV5-1
CASSLGGNENQPQHF
TGCGCCAGCAGCTTGGGAGGGAATGAGAATCAGCCCCAGCATTTT
>TRBD1|.|TRBJ1-2|TRBV11-2
CASSLDAGGNFNYGYTF
TGTGCCAGCAGCTTAGATGCAGGGGGGAACTTTAACTATGGCTACACCTTC
>.|.|TRBJ1-3|TRBV29-1
CSVGGFGNTTCF
TGCAGCGTGGGGGGCTTCGGAAACACCACATGTTTT
>TRBD2|.|TRBJ2-5|TRBV19
CASSIEGLAGAREQYF
TGTGCCAGTAGTATAGAAGGACTAGCGGGAGCGAGGGAGCAGTACTTC
>.|.|TRBJ1-2|TRBV18
CASSRGGGYGYTF
TGTGCCAGCTCACGGGGGGGTGGCTATGGCTACACCTTC
>.|.|TRBJ1-2|TRBV11-3
CASSPVQGSYGYTF
TGTGCCAGCAGCCCGGTACAGGGAAGCTATGGCTACACCTTC
>.|once|TRBJ1-3|TRBV4-1
CASSHVPGPRSSGNTIYF
TGCGCCAGCAGCCACGTTCCGGGACCGCGAAGCTCTGGAAACACCATATATTTT
>.|.|TRBJ2-5|TRBV19
CASSTGHSETQYF
TGTGCCAGTAGTACGGGACACTCGGAGACCCAGTACTTC
>TRBD2|.|TRBJ2-7|TRBV28
CASSRGEGRREQYF
TGTGCCAGCAGCCGGGGGGAGGGCCGGAGGGAGCAGTACTTC
>.|once|TRBJ2-5|TRBV7-9
CASSDARRVETQYF
TGTGCCAGCAGCGACGCGCGCAGGGTCGAGACCCAGTACTTC
>TRBD1|.|TRBJ1-2|TRBV11-1
CASSNEGQRGYTF
TGTGCCAGCAGCAACGAGGGACAGCGCGGCTACACCTTC
>TRBD1|.|TRBJ2-5|TRBV6-5
CASSYSRTGWETQYF
TGTGCCAGCAGTTACTCGAGGACAGGGTGGGAGACCCAGTACTTC
>.|.|TRBJ2-3|TRBV7-2
CASSWAGTSTDTQYF
TGTGCCAGCAGTTGGGCAGGAACTAGCACAGATACGCAGTATTTT
>TRBD2|.|TRBJ2-1|TRBV9
CASSVGGREGTNEQFF
TGTGCCAGCAGCGTAGGAGGGCGGGAGGGTACAAATGAGCAGTTCTTC